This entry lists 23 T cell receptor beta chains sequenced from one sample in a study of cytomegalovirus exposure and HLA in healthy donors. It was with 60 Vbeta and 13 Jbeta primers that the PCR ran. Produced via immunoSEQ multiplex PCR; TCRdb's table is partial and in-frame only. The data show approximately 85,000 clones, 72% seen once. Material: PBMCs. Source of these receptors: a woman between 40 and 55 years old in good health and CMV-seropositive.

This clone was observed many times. CDR3 nucleotide sequence: TGTGCCAGCAGCTTAGGAGTTTCAGGGGCCTGGGGCTACACCTTC. Encoded protein: CASSLGVSGAWGYTF. This chain uses TRBV7-9 with TRBJ1-2, with TRBD1 as a possible D gene (6 bases). Trimming took 1 base from V and 8 from J, leaving 17 bases between them. The germline gives CDR1 SEHNR, CDR2 FQNEAQ (reference sequence). This CDR3 has 15 amino acids. Full variable domain (remainder filled in from reference TRBV7-9 and TRBJ1-2): DTGVSQNPRHKITKRGQNVTFRCDPISEHNRLYWYRQTLGQGPEFLTYFQNEAQLEKSRLLSDRFSAERPKGSFSTLEIQRTEQGDSAMYLCASSLGVSGAWGYTFGSGTRLTVV.

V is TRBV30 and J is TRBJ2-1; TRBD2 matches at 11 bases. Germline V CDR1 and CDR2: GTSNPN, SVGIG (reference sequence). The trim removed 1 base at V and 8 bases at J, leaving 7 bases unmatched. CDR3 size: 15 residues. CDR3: CAWSDRLAGRDEQFF. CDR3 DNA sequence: TGTGCCTGGAGTGACCGACTAGCGGGGCGCGATGAGCAGTTCTTC.

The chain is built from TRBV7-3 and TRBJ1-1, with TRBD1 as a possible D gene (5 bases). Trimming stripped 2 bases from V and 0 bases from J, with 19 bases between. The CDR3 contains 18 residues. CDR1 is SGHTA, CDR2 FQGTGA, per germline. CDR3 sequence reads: CASSLAPPLSGLNTEAFF. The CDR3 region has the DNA TGTGCCAGCAGCTTAGCCCCCCCCCTGTCAGGGCTGAACACTGAAGCTTTCTTT.

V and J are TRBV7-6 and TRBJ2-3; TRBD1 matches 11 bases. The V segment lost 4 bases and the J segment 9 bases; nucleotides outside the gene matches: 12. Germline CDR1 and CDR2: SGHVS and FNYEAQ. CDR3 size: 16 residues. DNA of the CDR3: TGTGCCAGCAGCTCTGGACAGGGGGCTATCGCTCGGACGCAGTATTTT. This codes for CASSSGQGAIARTQYF.

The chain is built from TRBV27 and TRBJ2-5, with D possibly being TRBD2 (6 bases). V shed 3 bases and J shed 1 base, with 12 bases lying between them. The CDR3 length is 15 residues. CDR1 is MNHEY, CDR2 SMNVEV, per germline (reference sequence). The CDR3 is CASSFTPGLQETQYF. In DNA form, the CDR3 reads TGTGCCAGCAGTTTCACTCCGGGACTCCAAGAGACCCAGTACTTC.

In DNA, the CDR3 is TGCGCCAGCAGCCAAGAGGAGGCTCTCGAAGCTTTCTTT. Protein: CASSQEEALEAFF. The chain couples TRBV4-1 to TRBJ1-1, with D hard to call. Germline V lookup: CDR1 MGHRA, CDR2 YSYEKL. The CDR3 has 13 residues. Trimming took off 0 bases at V and 8 bases at J, with 10 bases between the two ends.

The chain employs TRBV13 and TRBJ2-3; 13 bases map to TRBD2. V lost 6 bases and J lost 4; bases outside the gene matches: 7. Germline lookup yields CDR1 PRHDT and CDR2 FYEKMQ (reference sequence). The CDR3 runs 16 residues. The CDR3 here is CASSSWTSGGADTQYF. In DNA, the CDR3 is TGTGCCAGCAGTTCCTGGACTAGCGGGGGCGCAGATACGCAGTATTTT.

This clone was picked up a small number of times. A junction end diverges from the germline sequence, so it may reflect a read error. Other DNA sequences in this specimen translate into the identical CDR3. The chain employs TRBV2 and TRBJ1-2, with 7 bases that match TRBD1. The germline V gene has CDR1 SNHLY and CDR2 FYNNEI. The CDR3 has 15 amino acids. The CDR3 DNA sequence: TGTGCCATCAGTGCACAACCCGGACAGGTCTATGGCTACACCTTC. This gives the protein CAISAQPGQVYGYTF.

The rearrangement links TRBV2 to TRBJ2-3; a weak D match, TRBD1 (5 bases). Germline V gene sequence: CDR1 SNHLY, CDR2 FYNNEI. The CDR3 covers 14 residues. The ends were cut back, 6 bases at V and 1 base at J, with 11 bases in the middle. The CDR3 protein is CASRVDRGTDTQYF. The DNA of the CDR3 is TGTGCCAGCAGAGTCGACAGAGGCACAGATACGCAGTATTTT.

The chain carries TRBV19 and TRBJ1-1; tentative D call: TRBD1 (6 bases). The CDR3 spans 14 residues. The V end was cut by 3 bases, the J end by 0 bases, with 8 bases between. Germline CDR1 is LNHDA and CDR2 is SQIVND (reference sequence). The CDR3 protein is CASSMDRLNTEAFF. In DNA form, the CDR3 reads TGTGCCAGTAGTATGGACAGATTGAACACTGAAGCTTTCTTT.

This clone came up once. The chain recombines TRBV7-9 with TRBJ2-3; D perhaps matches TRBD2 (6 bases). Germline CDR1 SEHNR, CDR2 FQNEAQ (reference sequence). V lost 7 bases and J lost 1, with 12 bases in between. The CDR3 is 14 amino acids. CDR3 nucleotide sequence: TGTGCCAGCACCCGGGCGGGACGCACAGATACGCAGTATTTT. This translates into CASTRAGRTDTQYF.

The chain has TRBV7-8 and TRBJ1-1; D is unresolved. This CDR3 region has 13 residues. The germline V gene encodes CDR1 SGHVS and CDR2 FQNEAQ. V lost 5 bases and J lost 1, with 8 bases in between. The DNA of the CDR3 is TGTGCCAGCAGCCCTACCCGGAACACTGAAGCTTTCTTT. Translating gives CASSPTRNTEAFF.

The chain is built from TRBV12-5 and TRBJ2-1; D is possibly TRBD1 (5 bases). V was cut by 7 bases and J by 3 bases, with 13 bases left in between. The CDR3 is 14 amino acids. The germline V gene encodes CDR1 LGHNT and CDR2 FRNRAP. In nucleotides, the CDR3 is TGTGCTAGTGATGACAAGGGGCTCTACAATGAGCAGTTCTTC. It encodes CASDDKGLYNEQFF.

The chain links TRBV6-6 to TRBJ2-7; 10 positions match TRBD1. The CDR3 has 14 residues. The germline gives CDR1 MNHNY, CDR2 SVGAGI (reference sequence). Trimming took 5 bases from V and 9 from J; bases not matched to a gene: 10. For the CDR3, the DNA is TGTGCCAGCAGTCGGGACAGGGGACTACTCGGGCAGTACTTC. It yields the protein CASSRDRGLLGQYF.

The CDR3 reads CAWSVREGVEAFF. The CDR3 nucleotides read TGTGCCTGGAGTGTACGTGAGGGAGTTGAAGCTTTCTTT. V gene TRBV30 combines with J gene TRBJ1-1, with unresolved D. Germline V gene lookup returns CDR1 GTSNPN and CDR2 SVGIG (reference sequence). The CDR3 consists of 13 residues. V was pared by 0 bases and J by 7 bases, with 12 bases between.

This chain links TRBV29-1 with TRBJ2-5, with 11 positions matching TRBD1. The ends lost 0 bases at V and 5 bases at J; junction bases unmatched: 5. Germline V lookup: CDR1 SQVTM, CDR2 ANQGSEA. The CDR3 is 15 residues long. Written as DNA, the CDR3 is TGCAGCGTTGAAGAAGGACAGGGGGCTTTGGAGACCCAGTACTTC. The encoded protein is CSVEEGQGALETQYF.

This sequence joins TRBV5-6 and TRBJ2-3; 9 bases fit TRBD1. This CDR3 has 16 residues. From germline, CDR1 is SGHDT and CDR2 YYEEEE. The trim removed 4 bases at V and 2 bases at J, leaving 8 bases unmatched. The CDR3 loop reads CASSPDRTGDTDTQYF. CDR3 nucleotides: TGTGCCAGCAGCCCGGACCGGACAGGGGACACAGATACGCAGTATTTT.

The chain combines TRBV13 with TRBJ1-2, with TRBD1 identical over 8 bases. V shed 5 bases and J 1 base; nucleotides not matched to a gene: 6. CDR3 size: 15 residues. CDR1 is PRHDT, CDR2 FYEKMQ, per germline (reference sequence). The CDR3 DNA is TGTGCCAGCAGCCCACGACAGGGGATTAACTATGGCTACACCTTC. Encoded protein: CASSPRQGINYGYTF.

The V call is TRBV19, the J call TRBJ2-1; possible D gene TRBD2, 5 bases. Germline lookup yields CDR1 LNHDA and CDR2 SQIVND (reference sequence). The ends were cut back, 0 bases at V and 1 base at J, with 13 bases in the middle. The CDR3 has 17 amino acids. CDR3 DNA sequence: TGTGCCAGTAGTATAGAGCCCCCCCCGGGGTCCTACAATGAGCAGTTCTTC. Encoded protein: CASSIEPPPGSYNEQFF. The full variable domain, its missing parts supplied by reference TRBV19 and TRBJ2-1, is DGGITQSPKYLFRKEGQNVTLSCEQNLNHDAMYWYRQDPGQGLRLIYYSQIVNDFQKGDIAEGYSVSREKKESFPLTVTSAQKNPTAFYLCASSIEPPPGSYNEQFFGPGTRLTVL.

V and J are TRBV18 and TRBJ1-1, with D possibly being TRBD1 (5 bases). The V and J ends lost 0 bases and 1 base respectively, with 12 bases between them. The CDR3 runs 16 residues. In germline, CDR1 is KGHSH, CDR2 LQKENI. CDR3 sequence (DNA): TGTGCCAGCTCACCACCGGGGCCAAGGGGGAACACTGAAGCTTTCTTT. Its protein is CASSPPGPRGNTEAFF.

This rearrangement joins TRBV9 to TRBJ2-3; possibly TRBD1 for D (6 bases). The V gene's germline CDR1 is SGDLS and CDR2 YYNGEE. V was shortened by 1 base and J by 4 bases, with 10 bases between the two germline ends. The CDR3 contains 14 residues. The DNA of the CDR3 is TGTGCCAGCAGCGTACTGGGGGCCGCAGATACGCAGTATTTT. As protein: CASSVLGAADTQYF.

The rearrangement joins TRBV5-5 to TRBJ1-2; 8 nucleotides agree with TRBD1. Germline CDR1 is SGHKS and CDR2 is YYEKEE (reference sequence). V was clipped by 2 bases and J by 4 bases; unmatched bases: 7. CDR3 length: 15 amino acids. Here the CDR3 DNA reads TGTGCCAGCAGCTTTAGTACAGGGGGATCCTATGGCTACACCTTC. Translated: CASSFSTGGSYGYTF.

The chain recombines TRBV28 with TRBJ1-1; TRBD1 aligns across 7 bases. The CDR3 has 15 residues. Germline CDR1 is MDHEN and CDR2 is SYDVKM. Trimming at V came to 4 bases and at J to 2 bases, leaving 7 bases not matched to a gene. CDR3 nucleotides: TGTGCCAGCAGTTCCCCGGGACAGACAAACACTGAAGCTTTCTTT. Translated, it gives CASSSPGQTNTEAFF.